These 21 T cell receptor beta chains were sequenced from one sample in a study of T cells in localized non-small cell lung cancer (dated by TCRdb to the early 2020s). Libraries were made using the immunoSEQ multiplex PCR assay. Entries here come from immuneACCESS through TCRdb and include only in-frame sequences with V and J called. Some clones fail to appear in such tables; in the studies checked, an unresolved V gene covers under half of the shortfall, and the cause of the remainder is unknown. Recorded for this sample are around 50,000 clones; about nine tenths of them occurred a single time. Of the sample, 4.5% to 5.5% falls within the top ten clones. The starting material was peripheral blood, obtained before any cancer treatment. The receptors derive from a woman aged 35 to 70 with stage I lung adenocarcinoma.

The V and J genes are TRBV28 and TRBJ1-6, with D possibly matching TRBD1 (5 bases). V was trimmed by 6 bases and J by 5 bases, leaving 14 bases between them. Germline V gives CDR1 MDHEN, CDR2 SYDVKM. The CDR3 runs to 15 residues. This chain's CDR3 is CASSHVQGDNSPLHF. CDR3 DNA sequence: TGTGCCAGCAGCCATGTCCAGGGCGATAATTCACCCCTCCACTTT.

J is TRBJ2-3 and V is TRBV19; 9 bases map to TRBD2. V lost 1 base, J lost 4 bases, and 12 bases stayed unmatched. The germline gives CDR1 LNHDA, CDR2 SQIVND (reference sequence). This CDR3 comprises 18 residues. CDR3 amino acids: CASSIGVSSRGGSDTQYF. CDR3 coding DNA: TGTGCCAGTAGTATAGGCGTCTCCTCGCGGGGGGGCTCAGATACGCAGTATTTT.

The chain has TRBV7-2 and TRBJ1-4, with TRBD1 matching 7 bases. The CDR3 is 15 amino acids. Looked up from germline, CDR1 is SGHTA and CDR2 is FQGNSA. With V trimmed by 0 bases and J by 7 bases, 5 bases remained unmatched. The CDR3 loop is CASSLARGFSEKLFF. The CDR3 nucleotides are TGTGCCAGCAGCTTAGCCAGGGGGTTTAGTGAAAAACTGTTTTTT.

Comment on this clone: Mismatch with germline at one junction end may stem from a read error. The chain links TRBV5-6 to TRBJ1-2, with TRBD1 matching over 10 bases. Germline lookup yields CDR1 SGHDT and CDR2 YYEEEE. The CDR3 extends over 17 amino acids. This CDR3 reads CASRLGQGLGVWTGYTF. CDR3 coding DNA: TGTGCCAGCAGATTGGGACAGGGGCTAGGTGTGTGGACGGGCTACACCTTC. Full variable domain (missing parts from reference TRBV5-6 and TRBJ1-2): DAGVTQSPTHLIKTRGQQVTLRCSPKSGHDTVSWYQQALGQGPQFIFQYYEEEERQRGNFPDRFSGHQFPNYSSELNVNALLLGDSALYLCASRLGQGLGVWTGYTFGSGTRLTVV.

The J gene is TRBJ2-7, the V gene TRBV4-2; 8 bases map to TRBD1. The CDR3 length is 15 residues. With 1 base clipped from V and 3 bases from J, the junction kept 5 bases outside the gene matches. Per germline, CDR1 LGHNA and CDR2 YNFKEQ. CDR3 loop: CASSQGRDRGYEQYF. For the CDR3, the DNA is TGTGCCAGCAGCCAAGGTCGTGACAGGGGCTACGAGCAGTACTTC.

This chain connects TRBV7-2 to TRBJ1-1; D unclear. Trimming pared 1 base from V and 3 bases from J, leaving 6 bases between. CDR3 size: 13 residues. Germline CDR1 SGHTA, CDR2 FQGNSA. This chain's CDR3 is CASSLGTDTEAFF. DNA for the CDR3: TGTGCCAGCAGCTTAGGAACAGACACTGAAGCTTTCTTT.

Notes on this clone: Other DNA sequences in this specimen translate into the identical CDR3. The V call is TRBV5-1, the J call TRBJ2-7, with D possibly TRBD1 on 5 matching bases. The CDR3 is 13 amino acids. V shed 4 bases and J shed 3 bases, with 11 bases lying between them. The germline CDR1 and CDR2 sequences are SGHRS and YFSETQ. As DNA, the CDR3 is TGCGCCAGCAGCCTTTTAGGGGACTACGAGCAGTACTTC. Translating gives CASSLLGDYEQYF.

The chain employs TRBV7-9 and TRBJ1-1; D not resolved. Germline V CDR1 and CDR2: SEHNR, FQNEAQ (reference sequence). V dropped 6 bases and J dropped 4 bases, with 12 bases sitting between them. The CDR3 consists of 13 residues. The CDR3 spells CASSSGSGTEAFF. The CDR3 DNA is TGTGCCAGCAGTTCTGGTTCGGGCACTGAAGCTTTCTTT.

This clone was seen only once. This chain links TRBV5-1 with TRBJ1-1, with D perhaps matching TRBD1 (5 bases). CDR3 length: 14 residues. V shed 3 bases and J shed 4 bases, with 13 bases lying between them. Germline V lookup: CDR1 SGHRS, CDR2 YFSETQ. The CDR3 bases are TGCGCCAGCAGCTCTGGGGGTCTAGTCACTGAAGCTTTCTTT. Its protein product is CASSSGGLVTEAFF.

V gene TRBV6-6 combines with J gene TRBJ1-2; 7 nucleotides agree with TRBD1. Per the germline V gene, CDR1 is MNHNY and CDR2 is SVGAGI (reference sequence). V lost 7 bases, J lost 6 bases, and 5 bases stayed unmatched. The length of the CDR3 is 12 residues. The CDR3 DNA reads TGTGCCAGCACAAGGGGACAGAATGGCTACACCTTC. This translates into CASTRGQNGYTF.

Concerning this clone itself: Other DNA sequences in the sample encode the same CDR3. The CDR3 region is CASSIGTSGSTDTQYF. The CDR3 bases are TGTGCCAGTAGTATAGGGACTAGCGGAAGCACAGATACGCAGTATTTT. V usage is TRBV19 and J usage is TRBJ2-3, with 10 positions matching TRBD2. Looked up from germline, CDR1 is LNHDA and CDR2 is SQIVND (reference sequence). The junction had 1 base not matched to a gene; V was cut back by 1 base and J by 0 bases. The CDR3 runs to 16 residues.

The chain has TRBV5-8 and TRBJ1-1; weak D call: TRBD1 (6 bases). V was shortened by 4 bases and J by 4 bases, with 17 bases between the two germline ends. Per the germline V gene, CDR1 is SGHTS and CDR2 is YDEGEE. The length of the CDR3 is 15 residues. The DNA of the CDR3 is TGTGCCAGCAGCCCGGATTACAGGGAAACCACTGAAGCTTTCTTT. It specifies CASSPDYRETTEAFF.

The V and J genes are TRBV7-2 and TRBJ2-3; D gene uncertain. V was shortened by 1 base and J by 3 bases, with 8 bases between the two germline ends. The CDR3 runs 14 residues. Germline values: CDR1 SGHTA, CDR2 FQGNSA. The DNA of the CDR3 is TGTGCCAGCAGCTTAGACCCCTCGACAGATACGCAGTATTTT. The encoded protein is CASSLDPSTDTQYF.

As regards this clone: Other DNA sequences of this sample code for an identical CDR3. The chain couples TRBV4-3 to TRBJ2-5; D is undetermined. The CDR3 is 14 residues long. From germline, CDR1 is LGHNA and CDR2 YSLEER. V gave up 0 bases and J gave up 0 bases, with 5 bases separating them. In DNA form, the CDR3 reads TGCGCCAGCAGCCAAGATTCCAACCAAGAGACCCAGTACTTC. Residues: CASSQDSNQETQYF.

The CDR3 reads CASSVFGGNEQFF. The CDR3 DNA reads TGTGCCAGCAGTGTATTCGGGGGCAATGAGCAGTTCTTC. The genes are TRBV6-5 and TRBJ2-1, with a tentative D call TRBD2 (6 bases). Germline-derived CDR1 and CDR2 are MNHEY and SVGAGI. The CDR3 spans 13 residues. V lost 5 bases, J lost 6 bases, and 11 bases lay in between.

This rearrangement joins TRBV5-1 to TRBJ2-2, with D perhaps matching TRBD1 (6 bases). The CDR3 has 14 residues. The V gene's germline CDR1 is SGHRS and CDR2 YFSETQ. The V and J ends lost 7 bases and 2 bases respectively, with 12 bases between them. The DNA for the CDR3 is TGCGCCAGCCAGACAGGATCTAACACCGGGGAGCTGTTTTTT. Residues: CASQTGSNTGELFF.

The rearrangement links TRBV4-1 to TRBJ1-5, with D perhaps TRBD1 (5 bases). The length of the CDR3 is 16 residues. CDR1 and CDR2 from the germline V gene are MGHRA and YSYEKL. Trimming took 0 bases from V and 5 from J, leaving 14 bases between them. This CDR3 is CASSQDQVRDDQPQHF. CDR3 nucleotides: TGCGCCAGCAGCCAAGATCAGGTACGGGACGATCAGCCCCAGCATTTT.

This chain connects TRBV7-9 to TRBJ2-1; no definite D call. V shed 4 bases and J shed 0 bases, with 13 bases lying between them. From germline, CDR1 is SEHNR and CDR2 FQNEAQ (reference sequence). CDR3 length: 16 amino acids. The CDR3 loop reads CASSSRLFRSYNEQFF. Written as DNA, the CDR3 is TGTGCCAGCAGCTCGCGACTTTTCCGCTCCTACAATGAGCAGTTCTTC.

The V gene is TRBV28, the J gene TRBJ1-4, with 8 bases identical to TRBD1. This CDR3 has 13 residues. The trim removed 6 bases at V and 8 bases at J, leaving 5 bases unmatched. Germline-derived CDR1 and CDR2 are MDHEN and SYDVKM. CDR3 sequence: CASSGQGREKLFF. The CDR3, as DNA: TGTGCCAGCAGCGGACAGGGAAGGGAAAAACTGTTTTTT.

V usage is TRBV4-3 and J usage is TRBJ2-7; 9 positions agree with TRBD1. The germline V gene has CDR1 LGHNA and CDR2 YSLEER. CDR3 length: 15 residues. The V segment lost 5 bases and the J segment 5 bases; nucleotides outside the gene matches: 10. The CDR3: CASSTGQGKTDEQYF. The DNA of the CDR3 is TGCGCCAGCAGCACTGGACAGGGGAAGACCGACGAGCAGTACTTC.

The rearrangement links TRBV6-5 to TRBJ2-5, with D possibly matching TRBD1 (6 bases). V lost 2 bases to trimming and J lost 5 bases, with 12 bases between them. This CDR3 region has 14 residues. CDR1 is MNHEY and CDR2 is SVGAGI in the germline V gene. For the CDR3, the DNA is TGTGCCAGCAGTTACGGACAGAATCGCGAGACCCAGTACTTC. Amino acids: CASSYGQNRETQYF.